This passage covers 31 T cell receptor beta chains from one sample sequenced in a study. TCRdb reanalysed the RT-PCR reads using MiXCR and keeps one entry per CDR3 protein. Of about 680,000 distinct CDR3 sequences in the sample, approximately 14% were seen once. The sample consisted of memory CD4+ T cells from blood. Every receptor here comes from a female donor in good health, serving as a healthy control.

This clonotype showed up just a few times. The chain couples TRBV29-1 to TRBJ1-2; D might be TRBD1 (5 bases). Germline V gene lookup returns CDR1 SQVTM and CDR2 ANQGSEA. This CDR3 spans 13 amino acids. V lost 8 bases, J lost 4 bases, and 17 bases lay in between. The CDR3 bases are TGCAGCTCACACTCGGGGGGACTCTATGGCTACACCTTC. As protein: CSSHSGGLYGYTF.

This clonotype came up a few times. This chain uses TRBV11-2 with TRBJ2-1; TRBD1 might be the D (5 bases). This CDR3 region has 15 residues. V lost 2 bases, J lost 9 bases, and 17 bases lay in between. Germline CDR1 is SGHAT and CDR2 is FQNNGV. The CDR3 protein is CASSLLAREVSEQFF. The CDR3 coding sequence is TGTGCCAGCAGCTTATTGGCCAGGGAAGTGAGTGAGCAGTTCTTC.

The V gene is TRBV7-9, the J gene TRBJ1-4; D might be TRBD1 (5 bases). Trimming removed 6 bases from V and 3 bases from J, with 8 bases in between. From germline, CDR1 is SEHNR and CDR2 FQNEAQ (reference sequence). CDR3 length: 13 amino acids. The CDR3 is CASRRGANEKLFF. CDR3 coding DNA: TGTGCCAGCAGGAGGGGAGCTAATGAAAAACTGTTTTTT.

This clonotype was recorded a few times. The J gene is TRBJ2-1, the V gene TRBV11-2, with 9 bases fitting TRBD1. V trimming: 8 bases; J trimming: 0 bases; junction bases outside the gene matches: 8. The CDR3 length is 16 residues. Germline V gene data show CDR1 as SGHAT and CDR2 as FQNNGV. CDR3 DNA: TGTGCCAGCGGGAGCCGGGGACAGGGCTCCTACAATGAGCAGTTCTTC. This translates into CASGSRGQGSYNEQFF.

V is TRBV18 and J is TRBJ1-1, with 11 positions matching TRBD1. V shed 3 bases and J 4 bases; nucleotides not matched to a gene: 10. The CDR3 runs 17 residues. The V gene's germline CDR1 is KGHSH and CDR2 LQKENI. This CDR3 reads CASSPFGQGAGGTEAFF. CDR3 DNA sequence: TGTGCCAGCTCACCCTTTGGACAGGGGGCAGGGGGCACTGAAGCTTTCTTT.

The genes are TRBV6-4 and TRBJ1-2; D gene uncertain. This CDR3 is 15 amino acids long. CDR1 is MRHNA and CDR2 is SNTAGT in the germline V gene. V dropped 3 bases and J dropped 8 bases, with 19 bases sitting between them. The CDR3 protein is CASSEGTDPARGYTF. CDR3 DNA sequence: TGTGCCAGCAGTGAGGGTACAGATCCGGCGAGGGGCTACACCTTC.

This clonotype was seen only a few times. This chain uses TRBV12-3 or TRBV12-4 with TRBJ1-1, with a weak D call TRBD1 (5 bases). Trimming took off 5 bases at V and 4 bases at J, with 17 bases between the two ends. The CDR3 extends over 15 amino acids. The CDR3 is CASSPTRGWSTEAFF. CDR3 bases: TGTGCCAGCAGTCCAACCCGGGGCTGGAGCACTGAAGCTTTCTTT.

This clonotype was seen more than once but under ten times. The CDR3 nucleotides read TGTGCCAGCAGATCTTCTGGGACAGATAGGGGTCGTGGCTACACCTTC. It translates to CASRSSGTDRGRGYTF. The chain combines TRBV6-5 with TRBJ1-2, with 7 bases aligning to TRBD1. CDR1 MNHEY and CDR2 SVGAGI come from the germline V gene. V lost 6 bases to trimming and J lost 7 bases; unmatched junction nucleotides: 17. The CDR3 consists of 16 residues.

V is TRBV7-9 and J is TRBJ2-1, with 8 bases aligning to TRBD2. Per germline, CDR1 SEHNR and CDR2 FQNEAQ (reference sequence). This CDR3 region has 15 residues. The J segment lost 6 bases and the V segment lost 4 bases, leaving 8 bases of the junction unmatched. The DNA for the CDR3 is TGTGCCAGCAGCTCCCCGGGACTAGATTCCAATGAGCAGTTCTTC. Amino acids: CASSSPGLDSNEQFF.

This clonotype has just a few counts. The chain joins TRBV4-3 to TRBJ2-7, with D uncertain. The CDR3 runs 15 residues. The V end was cut by 1 base, the J end by 1 base, with 11 bases between. Germline V CDR1 and CDR2: LGHNA, YSLEER. The CDR3 bases are TGCGCCAGCAGCCAAGTCCCCGTCGGGTCCTACGAGCAGTACTTC. It yields the protein CASSQVPVGSYEQYF.

This chain links TRBV28 with TRBJ2-7; a weak D match, TRBD2 (5 bases). The CDR3 length is 15 residues. V was clipped by 5 bases and J by 0 bases, with 14 bases between them. Looked up from germline, CDR1 is MDHEN and CDR2 is SYDVKM. CDR3 residues: CASSAPRRGSYEQYF. CDR3 in DNA: TGTGCCAGCAGTGCCCCCCGTCGGGGCTCCTACGAGCAGTACTTC.

This clonotype was seen ten or more times. The gene calls are TRBV20-1 and TRBJ2-7, with 9 positions matching TRBD2. The J segment lost 5 bases and the V segment lost 5 bases, leaving 10 bases of the junction unmatched. The CDR3 covers 14 residues. In germline, CDR1 is DFQATT, CDR2 SNEGSKA (reference sequence). For the CDR3, the DNA is TGCAGTGCTCTTCCGGTAGCTAGCGGGAACGAGCAGTACTTC. It encodes CSALPVASGNEQYF.

This clonotype was seen at least ten times. CDR3 DNA sequence: TGTGCCAGCTCACCCCAGGGTCAGCGCACAGATACGCAGTATTTT. Translation gives CASSPQGQRTDTQYF. The chain joins TRBV18 to TRBJ2-3; perhaps TRBD1 as D (5 bases). The germline gives CDR1 KGHSH, CDR2 LQKENI. The CDR3 sequence is 15 residues long. Deletions cut 3 bases from V and 1 base from J, with 11 bases between.

This clonotype was counted many times. The rearrangement links TRBV5-1 to TRBJ1-4; D possibly corresponds to TRBD1 (6 bases). This CDR3 is built from 14 residues. The V and J ends lost 7 bases and 6 bases respectively, with 16 bases between them. Looked up from germline, CDR1 is SGHRS and CDR2 is YFSETQ. CDR3 sequence reads: CASQSGGADEKLFF. The CDR3 nucleotides read TGCGCCAGCCAATCCGGGGGCGCCGATGAAAAACTGTTTTTT. Looking up the rest from reference TRBV5-1 and TRBJ1-4 gives the full variable domain: KAGVTQTPRYLIKTRGQQVTLSCSPISGHRSVSWYQQTPGQGLQFLFEYFSETQRNKGNFPGRFSGRQFSNSRSEMNVSTLELGDSALYLCASQSGGADEKLFFGSGTQLSVL.

This clonotype was observed a few times. The J gene is TRBJ2-1, the V gene TRBV12-3 or TRBV12-4, with 8 bases matching TRBD1. With 2 bases clipped from V and 7 bases from J, the junction kept 16 bases outside the gene matches. There are 18 residues in the CDR3. The CDR3 DNA follows: TGTGCCAGCAGTTTATTGGGACAGGCTTTAGGAATTGTGAATGAGCAGTTCTTC. Residues: CASSLLGQALGIVNEQFF.

The sample holds a few counts of this clonotype. The V gene is TRBV5-4, the J gene TRBJ2-2, with D maybe TRBD1 (6 bases). V was clipped by 1 base and J by 5 bases, with 9 bases between them. The CDR3 is made up of 14 amino acids. Germline assignment: CDR1 SGHNT and CDR2 YYREEE (reference sequence). The CDR3 DNA reads as TGTGCCAGCAGCTTGTTGGGGGCTACCGGGGAGCTGTTTTTT. It yields the protein CASSLLGATGELFF. Drawing the rest from reference TRBV5-4 and TRBJ2-2, the complete variable domain is ETGVTQSPTHLIKTRGQQVTLRCSSQSGHNTVSWYQQALGQGPQFIFQYYREEENGRGNFPPRFSGLQFPNYSSELNVNALELDDSALYLCASSLLGATGELFFGEGSRLTVL.

This clonotype was detected ten times or more. The chain uses TRBV29-1 and TRBJ2-3; TRBD2 aligns across 14 bases. The CDR3 has 15 amino acids. The junction had 6 bases not matched to a gene; V was cut back by 6 bases and J by 4 bases. Germline lookup yields CDR1 SQVTM and CDR2 ANQGSEA. CDR3 loop: CSVGTSGRAADTQYF. The CDR3 region has the DNA TGCAGCGTAGGGACTAGCGGGAGAGCGGCAGATACGCAGTATTTT.

In this sample, this clonotype turned up a few times. The chain is built from TRBV5-1 and TRBJ1-1, with D unclear. The germline V gene has CDR1 SGHRS and CDR2 YFSETQ. The CDR3 contains 14 residues. V gave up 0 bases and J gave up 2 bases, with 8 bases separating them. The CDR3 loop is CASSLAMGNTEAFF. The CDR3 DNA reads TGCGCCAGCAGCTTGGCCATGGGAAACACTGAAGCTTTCTTT.

The V and J genes are TRBV6-2 or TRBV6-3 and TRBJ1-5; D uncertain. Germline V lookup: CDR1 MNHEY, CDR2 SVGEGT. CDR3 size: 11 residues. Trimming cost V 6 bases and J 9 bases, with 9 bases left between them. The CDR3 loop reads CASSRGWPQHF. CDR3 in DNA: TGTGCCAGCAGCAGAGGATGGCCCCAGCATTTT.

The genes are TRBV4-3 and TRBJ1-1, with D possibly matching TRBD1 (5 bases). V lost 0 bases and J lost 8, with 10 bases in between. The CDR3 consists of 13 residues. Germline V gives CDR1 LGHNA, CDR2 YSLEER. DNA of the CDR3: TGCGCCAGCAGCCAAGATGTGGGGACGGAAGCTTTCTTT. It codes for CASSQDVGTEAFF.

This chain joins TRBV20-1 and TRBJ2-1, with unresolved D. The CDR3 is made up of 12 amino acids. Looked up from germline, CDR1 is DFQATT and CDR2 is SNEGSKA (reference sequence). Trimming cost V 6 bases and J 10 bases, with 16 bases left between them. The CDR3 here is CSATLWKPEQFF. DNA for the CDR3: TGCAGTGCCACCCTTTGGAAACCCGAGCAGTTCTTC.

CDR3 nucleotide sequence: TGTGCCAGCAGCCCTGTTTGGGGGGACTATGGCTACACCTTC. It specifies CASSPVWGDYGYTF. V usage is TRBV11-2 and J usage is TRBJ1-2, with a weak D call TRBD1 (5 bases). Germline V gives CDR1 SGHAT, CDR2 FQNNGV. The CDR3 consists of 14 residues. Deletions cut 5 bases from V and 3 bases from J, with 13 bases between.

This clonotype has more than one count but fewer than ten. This chain joins TRBV25-1 and TRBJ1-6; a possible D gene is TRBD1 (5 bases). This CDR3 region has 15 residues. Germline assignment: CDR1 MGHDK and CDR2 SYGVNS. V lost 5 bases, J lost 10 bases, and 18 bases lay in between. The DNA for the CDR3 is TGTGCCAGCAGTTTATCGGGACTAAGGGGATCACCCCTCCACTTT. It codes for CASSLSGLRGSPLHF.

This clonotype was detected ten times or more. This chain links TRBV5-1 with TRBJ2-7, with D perhaps assigned TRBD1 or TRBD2 (6 bases each). Trimming removed 4 bases from V and 5 bases from J, with 19 bases in between. Germline V CDR1 and CDR2: SGHRS, YFSETQ. The CDR3 has 15 amino acids. The CDR3, as DNA: TGCGCCAGCAGCCCGGGGGCGAACGATGGCCACGAGCAGTACTTC. This gives the protein CASSPGANDGHEQYF.

This clonotype was picked up many times. V gene TRBV5-1 combines with J gene TRBJ2-5; TRBD2 matches 7 bases. CDR1 and CDR2 from the germline V gene are SGHRS and YFSETQ. V trimming: 3 bases; J trimming: 5 bases; junction bases outside the gene matches: 16. The CDR3 runs to 17 residues. CDR3 sequence (DNA): TGCGCCAGCAGCTCCCTTCTACTAGCGAACGAAGCGGAGACCCAGTACTTC. This translates into CASSSLLLANEAETQYF.

This clonotype was observed at least ten times. The chain couples TRBV7-2 to TRBJ2-1; 7 positions match TRBD2. Germline assignment: CDR1 SGHTA and CDR2 FQGNSA. Trimming took 10 bases from V and 7 from J; bases not matched to a gene: 13. This CDR3 region has 14 residues. This CDR3 reads CATHRGSTSNEQFF. In DNA form, the CDR3 reads TGTGCCACCCACCGCGGGAGTACTAGTAATGAGCAGTTCTTC.

The CDR3 spells CASSEMGASNTGELFF. The CDR3, as DNA: TGTGCCAGCAGTGAAATGGGGGCCTCGAACACCGGGGAGCTGTTTTTT. The V call is TRBV2, the J call TRBJ2-2; the D gene is possibly TRBD1 (6 bases). Trimming left V 2 bases short and J 0 bases short, with 10 bases between. The germline V gene has CDR1 SNHLY and CDR2 FYNNEI. CDR3 length equals 16 residues.

The chain is built from TRBV6-5 and TRBJ2-5; 11 bases match TRBD1. V was pared by 0 bases and J by 1 base, with 1 base of the junction left unmatched. The V gene's germline CDR1 is MNHEY and CDR2 SVGAGI. The CDR3 has 16 residues. The CDR3 loop reads CASSYSGTGGQETQYF. In DNA form, the CDR3 reads TGTGCCAGCAGTTACTCCGGGACAGGGGGCCAAGAGACCCAGTACTTC.

The table lists this clonotype with a few counts. The rearrangement uses TRBV18 and TRBJ2-2; D is uncertain. This CDR3 comprises 14 residues. V dropped 4 bases and J dropped 4 bases, with 10 bases sitting between them. Per germline, CDR1 KGHSH and CDR2 LQKENI. DNA for the CDR3: TGTGCCAGCTCACTGACCGATCCCACCGGGGAGCTGTTTTTT. Amino acid sequence: CASSLTDPTGELFF.

This clonotype was counted many times. The V gene is TRBV30, the J gene TRBJ1-3; the D is unclear. With 2 bases removed from V and 4 bases from J, the gap between germline ends came to 12 bases. Germline loops: CDR1 GTSNPN, CDR2 SVGIG (reference sequence). The length of the CDR3 is 14 residues. The CDR3 bases are TGTGCCTGGAGTAGGTCTGGGCTCGGAAACACCATATATTTT. Residues: CAWSRSGLGNTIYF. The variable domain in full, with the rest retrieved from reference TRBV30 and TRBJ1-3, is SQTIHQWPATLVQPVGSPLSLECTVEGTSNPNLYWYRQAAGRGLQLLFYSVGIGQISSEVPQNLSASRPQDRQFILSSKKLLLSDSGFYLCAWSRSGLGNTIYFGEGSWLTVV.

Only a few counts were recorded for this clonotype. The rearrangement joins TRBV12-3 or TRBV12-4 to TRBJ2-6; D perhaps matches TRBD2 (6 bases). V was trimmed by 5 bases and J by 0 bases, leaving 17 bases between them. The CDR3 loop spans 18 amino acids. CDR3 region: CASSRRGIASSGANVLTF. CDR3 nucleotide sequence: TGTGCCAGCAGTCGGAGGGGCATTGCGAGCTCTGGGGCCAACGTCCTGACTTTC.